A single sample gave rise to the 6 T cell receptor beta chains below, sequenced in a study of cytomegalovirus exposure and HLA in healthy donors. The PCR contained 60 Vbeta and 13 Jbeta primers. Measured with immunoSEQ multiplex PCR; TCRdb has only the in-frame clones, and not every one. The repertoire holds around 180,000 clones, 65% to 85% seen once, with around 6% in the top ten. Source material: PBMCs. The receptors were gathered from a woman between 25 and 40 years old in good health and CMV-seropositive.

This clone was found a few times. V is TRBV2 and J is TRBJ1-4; no clear D. V lost 5 bases, J lost 0 bases, and 10 bases lay in between. The CDR3 has 15 residues. Looked up from germline, CDR1 is SNHLY and CDR2 is FYNNEI. The CDR3 reads CASSFSRSTNEKLFF. CDR3 nucleotide sequence: TGTGCCAGCAGTTTTTCACGGTCAACTAATGAAAAACTGTTTTTT.

This chain connects TRBV29-1 to TRBJ1-4, with a weak D call TRBD1 (6 bases). Germline loops: CDR1 SQVTM, CDR2 ANQGSEA. V gave up 7 bases and J gave up 8 bases, with 14 bases separating them. The CDR3 covers 12 residues. The CDR3 sequence is CSARKQGEKLFF. DNA for the CDR3: TGCAGCGCCCGTAAACAGGGAGAAAAACTGTTTTTT.

J is TRBJ1-1 and V is TRBV12-5; the D is unclear. This CDR3 is 13 amino acids long. The V gene's germline CDR1 is LGHNT and CDR2 FRNRAP. V lost 3 bases and J lost 4, with 9 bases in between. In nucleotides, the CDR3 is TGTGCTAGTGGTTTAGCTGAGGGCACTGAAGCTTTCTTT. It codes for CASGLAEGTEAFF.

The genes are TRBV5-1 and TRBJ1-4; perhaps TRBD1 as D (5 bases). The V gene lost 6 bases and the J gene lost 0 bases, with 12 bases spanning the gap. Germline lookup yields CDR1 SGHRS and CDR2 YFSETQ. This CDR3 is 15 amino acids long. The CDR3 loop is CASMRDGATNEKLFF. DNA for the CDR3: TGCGCCAGCATGCGGGACGGAGCAACTAATGAAAAACTGTTTTTT.

This chain connects TRBV29-1 to TRBJ2-7; TRBD1 matches 9 bases. Trimming at V came to 1 base and at J to 5 bases, leaving 0 bases not matched to a gene. There are 12 residues in the CDR3. Per the germline V gene, CDR1 is SQVTM and CDR2 is ANQGSEA. The CDR3 region is CSVEGQGDEQYF. DNA of the CDR3: TGCAGCGTTGAAGGACAGGGGGACGAGCAGTACTTC.

The V and J genes are TRBV25-1 and TRBJ2-3; TRBD2 agrees at 12 bases. J lost 4 bases, V lost 4 bases, and 3 bases had no gene match. The CDR3 contains 15 residues. CDR1 is MGHDK and CDR2 is SYGVNS in the germline V gene. The CDR3 bases are TGTGCCAGCAGTGGGCTAGCGGGGGGGCCAGATACGCAGTATTTT. Amino acid sequence: CASSGLAGGPDTQYF. Full variable domain (outside the CDR3, taken from reference TRBV25-1 and TRBJ2-3): EADIYQTPRYLVIGTGKKITLECSQTMGHDKMYWYQQDPGMELHLIHYSYGVNSTEKGDLSSESTVSRIRTEHFPLTLESARPSHTSQYLCASSGLAGGPDTQYFGPGTRLTVL.